A single sample gave rise to the 9 T cell receptor beta chains below, sequenced in a study of shared clonotypes between healthy human individuals. Sequenced by immunoSEQ multiplex PCR; TCRdb stores in-frame clones only, minus some. Of over 2 million clones in the sample, roughly 95% were seen once. CD45RO negativity and positive selection for CCR7 defined naive CD8 cells, a population that excluded terminally differentiated effector memory CD45RA+ cells. Source material: naive CD8+ T cells sorted from blood. The receptors come from a man younger than 30 in good health.

The chain links TRBV4-1 to TRBJ1-4; D gene ambiguous. From germline, CDR1 is MGHRA and CDR2 YSYEKL. There are 13 residues in the CDR3. V was clipped by 4 bases and J by 5 bases, with 8 bases between them. CDR3 loop: CASSPTENEKLFF. The CDR3 bases are TGCGCCAGCAGCCCAACAGAAAATGAAAAACTGTTTTTT.

About this clone: The identical CDR3 is also encoded by other nucleotide sequences in the sample. V and J are TRBV9 and TRBJ2-7, with D perhaps TRBD2 (6 bases). Germline V lookup: CDR1 SGDLS, CDR2 YYNGEE. The CDR3 sequence is 15 residues long. With 3 bases removed from V and 0 bases from J, the gap between germline ends came to 13 bases. Written as DNA, the CDR3 is TGTGCCAGCAGCGCAGGGACTTCCAGCTCCTACGAGCAGTACTTC. Protein: CASSAGTSSSYEQYF. Full variable domain (missing parts from reference TRBV9 and TRBJ2-7): DSGVTQTPKHLITATGQRVTLRCSPRSGDLSVYWYQQSLDQGLQFLIQYYNGEERAKGNILERFSAQQFPDLHSELNLSSLELGDSALYFCASSAGTSSSYEQYFGPGTRLTVT.

V gene TRBV7-2 combines with J gene TRBJ2-2; tentatively, D is TRBD1 or TRBD2 (5 bases each). This CDR3 region has 17 residues. Trimming removed 6 bases at V and 4 bases at J, with 21 bases between. Germline CDR1 reads SGHTA; CDR2 reads FQGNSA. DNA for the CDR3: TGTGCCAGCAGTTTACCCGCCAGGGAGAGTGGCACCGGGGAGCTGTTTTTT. Protein: CASSLPARESGTGELFF.

V and J are TRBV7-2 and TRBJ1-6; D unclear. This CDR3 has 16 residues. CDR1 and CDR2 from the germline V gene are SGHTA and FQGNSA. The ends were cut back, 1 base at V and 0 bases at J, with 7 bases in the middle. The CDR3 DNA reads TGTGCCAGCAGCTTAGGGTGGAGCTCCTATAATTCACCCCTCCACTTT. Protein sequence: CASSLGWSSYNSPLHF.

The chain joins TRBV4-1 to TRBJ2-1; 7 positions match TRBD1. Germline trimming cut 1 base from V and 2 bases from J; bases unmatched to any gene: 5. CDR3 size: 16 residues. Germline values: CDR1 MGHRA, CDR2 YSYEKL. The DNA for the CDR3 is TGCGCCAGCAGCCAAGTCAGACAGGGACCCTACAATGAGCAGTTCTTC. It is translated as CASSQVRQGPYNEQFF.

The J gene is TRBJ2-7, the V gene TRBV4-3, with D unclear. CDR3 length: 17 residues. CDR1 and CDR2 from the germline V gene are LGHNA and YSLEER. V lost 4 bases and J 2 bases, leaving 21 bases between the germline ends. The CDR3 coding sequence is TGCGCCAGCAGCCCCCGACTTTCGCCTCCCTGGGCCTACGAGCAGTACTTC. Residues: CASSPRLSPPWAYEQYF.

The rearrangement joins TRBV5-6 to TRBJ2-7, with D possibly TRBD2 on 5 matching bases. CDR1 SGHDT and CDR2 YYEEEE come from the germline V gene. Between the trimmed V and J ends, which lost 4 bases and 3 bases, there was a span of 14 bases. The CDR3 totals 14 residues. The chain's CDR3 is CASSTGGHYYEQYF. DNA for the CDR3: TGTGCCAGCAGCACCGGAGGTCATTACTACGAGCAGTACTTC.

The V and J genes are TRBV9 and TRBJ2-1; 9 positions agree with TRBD2. Germline V gives CDR1 SGDLS, CDR2 YYNGEE. J was trimmed by 14 bases and V by 3 bases; bases with no gene match: 9. CDR3 size: 13 residues. The CDR3 loop is CASSALVAGGEFF. In DNA form, the CDR3 reads TGTGCCAGCAGCGCCTTGGTGGCGGGAGGGGAGTTCTTC. The full variable domain, its missing parts supplied by reference TRBV9 and TRBJ2-1, is DSGVTQTPKHLITATGQRVTLRCSPRSGDLSVYWYQQSLDQGLQFLIQYYNGEERAKGNILERFSAQQFPDLHSELNLSSLELGDSALYFCASSALVAGGEFFGPGTRLTVL.

The chain joins TRBV6-5 to TRBJ2-2; 10 positions agree with TRBD1. The CDR3 runs 15 residues. CDR1 and CDR2 from the germline V gene are MNHEY and SVGAGI. J was trimmed by 4 bases and V by 5 bases; bases with no gene match: 4. This CDR3 is CASSTGTGATGELFF. DNA of the CDR3: TGTGCCAGCAGTACAGGGACAGGGGCCACCGGGGAGCTGTTTTTT.